This TCR beta chain was recovered during a study of blood T cells in healthy people across ages. Study results and limitations: Any changes in expanded clonotypes were possibly confounded, as donor CMV status remained unknown.

Germline CDR1 and CDR2: DFQATT and SNEGSKA (reference sequence). The length of the CDR3 is 15 residues. Trimming removed 1 base from V and 8 bases from J; junction bases left unmatched: 9. Concerning this clonotype itself: Its antigen is currently unknown.

With a J-beta primer mix and a sample-barcoded 5' primer, a second PCR ran about 6 to 11 cycles. Individual samples furnished no less than 2.5 million CDR3-containing paired-end reads apiece. MiXCR, run by TCRdb on the 5' RACE reads, gives a single entry per CDR3 protein. The table shows about 1 million distinct CDR3 sequences, with 40% to 50% occurring only once. Those donating, healthy Caucasian individuals from Russia, were aged roughly 6 to 95. The chain employs TRBV20-1 and TRBJ2-4; 9 bases line up with TRBD2. This TCR was sampled from a woman aged 55 to 70 in good health. What was sequenced was blood. CDR3 bases: TGCAGTGCTAGAGCAGATAGCGGGAGTTGGTACATTCAGTACTTC. Protein product: CSARADSGSWYIQYF.